This TCR beta chain was found in a study of CD8+ T cells in alopecia areata. CDR3 size: 15 residues. Trimming stripped 1 base from V and 6 bases from J, with 14 bases between. Germline V gene lookup returns CDR1 SGHRS and CDR2 YFSETQ. In this sample, this clone turned up a few times. As the sequencing template, cDNA was produced by extracting RNA and reverse transcribing it. This table comes from immunoSEQ multiplex PCR, and its TCRdb copy is limited to in-frame clones, with some not included. The table has around 200,000 clones, roughly 60% seen once; the top ten hold about 1.5%. The chain uses TRBV5-1 and TRBJ2-1, with D possibly TRBD2 on 5 matching bases. The specimen was CD4+ T cells sorted from blood, collected at week 0. The clonotype originates from a human donor with alopecia areata. The CDR3 nucleotides read TGCGCCAGCAGCTTGACGGCAGGAGGAAGCAATGAGCAGTTCTTC. This sequence encodes CASSLTAGGSNEQFF.